The 25 T cell receptor beta chains in this list originate from one sample, sequenced in a study of CD4 and CD8 cells across lung adenocarcinoma regions. TCRdb used MiXCR to reprocess the PCR reads, holding one entry per CDR3 protein. The repertoire holds roughly 24,000 distinct CDR3 sequences, with over 40% as singletons. Sequencing was performed on CD4+ T cells from the center of a lung tumor. The receptors here all came from a male donor with lung adenocarcinoma. The CD4 and CD8 labels of this study may be unreliable.

J is TRBJ2-1 and V is TRBV9; the D gene is possibly TRBD2 (6 bases). The germline V gene encodes CDR1 SGDLS and CDR2 YYNGEE. The CDR3 extends over 15 amino acids. V shed 0 bases and J shed 4 bases, with 11 bases lying between them. The CDR3 region is CASSVAFGGYNEQFF. The DNA of the CDR3 is TGTGCCAGCAGCGTAGCTTTTGGAGGGTACAATGAGCAGTTCTTC. Looking up the rest from reference TRBV9 and TRBJ2-1 gives the full variable domain: DSGVTQTPKHLITATGQRVTLRCSPRSGDLSVYWYQQSLDQGLQFLIQYYNGEERAKGNILERFSAQQFPDLHSELNLSSLELGDSALYFCASSVAFGGYNEQFFGPGTRLTVL.

The V call is TRBV4-1, the J call TRBJ2-1, with TRBD1 identical over 7 bases. V shed 1 base, J shed 4 bases, and the junction held 4 bases outside the gene matches. Germline values: CDR1 MGHRA, CDR2 YSYEKL. The CDR3 runs 15 residues. CDR3 sequence reads: CASSQVDRDYNEQFF. CDR3 sequence (DNA): TGCGCCAGCAGCCAAGTTGACAGGGATTACAATGAGCAGTTCTTC.

V usage is TRBV27 and J usage is TRBJ2-5, with TRBD2 as a possible D gene (6 bases). The germline V gene has CDR1 MNHEY and CDR2 SMNVEV (reference sequence). The CDR3 runs 15 residues. V lost 5 bases and J 8 bases, leaving 21 bases between the germline ends. CDR3 in amino acids: CASSQDYVVQNTQYF. The CDR3 nucleotides are TGTGCCAGCAGTCAGGACTATGTCGTCCAAAACACCCAGTACTTC.

The chain is built from TRBV6-1 and TRBJ2-3, with a possible D match to TRBD1 (6 bases). The CDR3 runs 16 residues. Trimming removed 8 bases at V and 4 bases at J, with 22 bases between. The germline gives CDR1 MNHNS, CDR2 SASEGT. CDR3 in amino acids: CASGGKGGSDPDTQYF. DNA of the CDR3: TGTGCCAGCGGGGGCAAGGGCGGCTCTGACCCAGATACGCAGTATTTT.

The CDR3 DNA follows: TGTGCCAGCAGTCCAAGAGCGGGAGGGACCGGGGAGCTGTTTTTT. This gives the protein CASSPRAGGTGELFF. The rearrangement joins TRBV27 to TRBJ2-2; 10 bases map to TRBD2. J was trimmed by 5 bases and V by 5 bases; bases with no gene match: 5. In germline, CDR1 is MNHEY, CDR2 SMNVEV (reference sequence). This CDR3 is 15 amino acids long.

Concerning this clonotype itself: An end of the junction does not agree with germline; a read error may underlie this. This rearrangement joins TRBV6-1 to TRBJ2-3; D perhaps matches TRBD2 (6 bases). The CDR3 has 16 residues. The V gene's germline CDR1 is MNHNS and CDR2 SASEGT. For the CDR3, the DNA is TGTGCCAGCAGTGGTATCGGGACTGATAGCACAGATATGCAGTATTTC. It yields the protein CASSGIGTDSTDMQYF.

The chain uses TRBV7-6 and TRBJ1-4; D remains ambiguous. V was pared by 4 bases and J by 10 bases, with 10 bases between. CDR3 size: 12 residues. Germline V gene sequence: CDR1 SGHVS, CDR2 FNYEAQ. This CDR3 is CASSSYVGKLFF. Written as DNA, the CDR3 is TGTGCCAGCAGCTCGTACGTTGGAAAACTGTTTTTT.

This clonotype has more than one count but fewer than ten. The V call is TRBV6-1, the J call TRBJ1-5; D not certain. The CDR3 runs 12 residues. The germline V gene has CDR1 MNHNS and CDR2 SASEGT. V lost 6 bases, J lost 3 bases, and 6 bases lay in between. The CDR3 nucleotides are TGTGCCAGCAGAAACACCAATCAGCCCCAGCATTTT. Translating gives CASRNTNQPQHF.

Notes on this clonotype: One end of the junction does not line up with germline, which may come from a read error. This rearrangement joins TRBV27 to TRBJ2-3; possibly TRBD1 for D (5 bases). Germline-derived CDR1 and CDR2 are MNHEY and SMNVEV (reference sequence). The CDR3 covers 16 residues. The CDR3 loop reads CASSLKGVWVKNMQYF. In DNA, the CDR3 is TGTGCCAGCAGTTTAAAAGGGGTGTGGGTCAAAAATATGCAGTATTTC.

This clonotype ranks as medium-sized. The rearrangement links TRBV27 to TRBJ2-5; D is perhaps TRBD1 (6 bases). The germline CDR1 and CDR2 sequences are MNHEY and SMNVEV (reference sequence). V was trimmed by 5 bases and J by 5 bases, leaving 15 bases between them. This CDR3 is 14 amino acids long. Here the CDR3 DNA reads TGTGCCAGCAGTCGCCGTGGGGGCCGGGAGACCCAGTACTTC. Translated: CASSRRGGRETQYF.

Notes on this clonotype: A junction boundary mismatches the germline segment, possibly from a read error. The V call is TRBV11-2, the J call TRBJ2-5; D unresolved. This CDR3 is built from 14 residues. The V gene's germline CDR1 is SGHAT and CDR2 FQNNGV. DNA for the CDR3: TGTGCCAGCAGCCAGGCTGTGAGAGTAAAAGCGCAGTATTTC. This sequence encodes CASSQAVRVKAQYF.

This clonotype came up many times. A read error is possible here, since a much larger clone lies one base away. The rearrangement joins TRBV6-1 to TRBJ2-1, with TRBD2 matching over 8 bases. The better agreement between TRBJ2-7 and the DNA end casts doubt on the J call. The germline V gene has CDR1 MNHNS and CDR2 SASEGT. The CDR3 runs to 17 residues. This CDR3 is CASSEFPSGSKGNEQYF. The DNA for the CDR3 is TGTGCCAGCAGTGAATTTCCCAGCGGGAGCAAAGGAAATGAGCAGTACTTC.

J is TRBJ2-1 and V is TRBV6-1, with TRBD2 identical over 14 bases. Matching the DNA end better, TRBJ2-7 makes the J call doubtful. Per the germline V gene, CDR1 is MNHNS and CDR2 is SASEGT. The CDR3 covers 17 residues. This CDR3 is CASSIGTSGSRAYEQYF. The DNA of the CDR3 is TGTGCCAGCAGTATCGGGACTAGCGGGAGCCGGGCCTACGAGCAGTACTTC.

The gene calls are TRBV6-5 and TRBJ2-4, with 7 nucleotides matching TRBD2. The CDR3 length is 15 residues. Germline values: CDR1 MNHEY, CDR2 SVGAGI. Germline trimming cut 8 bases from V and 13 bases from J; bases unmatched to any gene: 20. The CDR3 reads CASGHGGGHTDTQYF. The DNA for the CDR3 is TGTGCCAGCGGTCACGGGGGAGGGCACACAGATACCCAGTACTTC.

V usage is TRBV27 and J usage is TRBJ2-1, with D possibly TRBD2 on 7 matching bases. With the DNA end fitting TRBJ2-7 better, the J assignment may be wrong. Germline V lookup: CDR1 MNHEY, CDR2 SMNVEV (reference sequence). The CDR3 contains 17 residues. In DNA form, the CDR3 reads TGTGCCAGCAGTCCGGGCCGCGGGGGCCGTGACACAGATACGCAGTACTTC. This translates into CASSPGRGGRDTDTQYF.

The chain joins TRBV20-1 to TRBJ2-1; TRBD2 is a possible D gene (5 bases). CDR1 is DFQATT and CDR2 is SNEGSKA in the germline V gene (reference sequence). The CDR3 is made up of 15 amino acids. V shed 7 bases and J shed 0 bases, with 16 bases lying between them. The CDR3 region is CSVRLLASSYNEQFF. CDR3 nucleotides: TGCAGTGTACGTCTCCTAGCCAGCTCCTACAATGAGCAGTTCTTC.

This clonotype was counted many times. The chain is built from TRBV11-2 and TRBJ1-1, with 8 bases fitting TRBD1. This CDR3 has 15 amino acids. Germline V gene lookup returns CDR1 SGHAT and CDR2 FQNNGV. Losses at the gene ends were 4 bases for V and 1 base for J; bases not matched to a gene: 5. CDR3 sequence: CASSSYGTGNTEAFF. CDR3 nucleotide sequence: TGTGCCAGCAGCTCATACGGGACAGGGAACACTGAAGCTTTCTTT.

This clonotype was observed at least ten times. The genes are TRBV5-1 and TRBJ2-1; the match to TRBD2 covers 13 bases. The V gene's germline CDR1 is SGHRS and CDR2 YFSETQ. This CDR3 is 15 amino acids long. After removal of 3 bases from V and 8 bases from J, the junction contained 5 bases not matched to a gene. The CDR3 reads CASSWGTSGIDEQFF. CDR3 nucleotides: TGCGCCAGCAGCTGGGGGACTAGCGGGATCGATGAGCAGTTCTTC. Based on the CDR3 plus reference TRBV5-1 and TRBJ2-1, the full variable domain is KAGVTQTPRYLIKTRGQQVTLSCSPISGHRSVSWYQQTPGQGLQFLFEYFSETQRNKGNFPGRFSGRQFSNSRSEMNVSTLELGDSALYLCASSWGTSGIDEQFFGPGTRLTVL.

By share of the sample, this clonotype is medium-sized. This rearrangement joins TRBV7-6 to TRBJ2-3; 9 nucleotides line up with TRBD2. Germline-derived CDR1 and CDR2 are SGHVS and FNYEAQ. CDR3 length: 18 amino acids. J lost 4 bases, V lost 1 base, and 12 bases had no gene match. This chain's CDR3 is CASSLGGWGSGSADTQYF. The CDR3 nucleotides read TGTGCCAGCAGCTTAGGCGGTTGGGGTAGCGGGAGTGCAGATACGCAGTATTTT. The whole variable domain, filled in from reference TRBV7-6 and TRBJ2-3, reads GAGVSQSPRYKVTKRGQDVALRCDPISGHVSLYWYRQALGQGPEFLTYFNYEAQQDKSGLPNDRFSAERPEGSISTLTIQRTEQRDSAMYRCASSLGGWGSGSADTQYFGPGTRLTVL.

In regard to this clonotype: The CDR3 does not end in the conserved phenylalanine or tryptophan, so this is likely a read error. Because the CDR3's place on the DNA is in doubt, the DNA is left out and the CDR3 is given as listed by TCRdb. This chain joins TRBV14 and TRBJ2-1. Germline CDR1 SGHDN, CDR2 FVKESK. From its first to its last residue, the CDR3 has 12 amino acids. Here the CDR3 reads CACGPDLTPAKG.

This clonotype has ten or more counts. The chain is built from TRBV10-1 and TRBJ2-3; D is ambiguous. There are 13 residues in the CDR3. V was pared by 5 bases and J by 0 bases, with 6 bases between. CDR1 WNHNN and CDR2 SYGVQD come from the germline V gene (reference sequence). The CDR3 spells CASSSGSTDTQYF. CDR3 nucleotide sequence: TGCGCCAGCAGTTCAGGAAGCACAGATACGCAGTATTTT.

For the CDR3, the DNA is TGTGCCAGCAGTCCACGGCGGCAGGGGGAGCTGTTTTTT. Translation gives CASSPRRQGELFF. The rearrangement joins TRBV28 to TRBJ2-2; D unclear. This CDR3 region has 13 residues. V gave up 5 bases and J gave up 8 bases, with 12 bases separating them. Germline V gives CDR1 MDHEN, CDR2 SYDVKM.

This clonotype has at least ten counts. The chain joins TRBV4-2 to TRBJ2-1; 12 bases fit TRBD2. The CDR3 loop spans 16 amino acids. Germline CDR1 LGHNA, CDR2 YNFKEQ. J lost 6 bases, V lost 3 bases, and 6 bases had no gene match. CDR3 region: CASSHQLAGGRNEQFF. CDR3 DNA sequence: TGTGCCAGCAGCCACCAACTAGCGGGAGGTCGCAATGAGCAGTTCTTC.

The chain recombines TRBV6-1 with TRBJ2-3; 9 bases are a match to TRBD2. The J call may be faulty, since TRBJ2-5 better matches the DNA end. The CDR3 extends over 18 amino acids. Germline lookup yields CDR1 MNHNS and CDR2 SASEGT. The CDR3 is CASSGGGRGGLDKETQYF. CDR3 nucleotides: TGTGCCAGCAGTGGAGGGGGGCGGGGGGGACTAGACAAAGAGACCCAGTACTTC.

This clonotype was counted ten times or more. V usage is TRBV6-2 or TRBV6-3 and J usage is TRBJ1-2, with 7 bases identical to TRBD1. Looked up from germline, CDR1 is MNHEY and CDR2 is SVGEGT. Germline trimming cut 6 bases from V and 1 base from J; bases unmatched to any gene: 5. This CDR3 has 14 residues. The CDR3 sequence is CASRPGQSNYGYTF. CDR3 DNA sequence: TGTGCCAGCAGACCGGGACAGAGTAACTATGGCTACACCTTC.